Listed below are T cell receptor beta chains from one sample, sequenced in a study of cytomegalovirus exposure and HLA in healthy donors. Profiling relied on immunoSEQ multiplex PCR, and the TCRdb table lists in-frame clones only, not all of them. The sample shows tens of thousands of clones, and roughly 4% sits with its ten largest clones. The sequenced sample was PBMCs. These receptors were collected from a male donor in good health and CMV-seronegative. Both conserved end residues are part of each CDR3. D genes are given only for firm matches.

V gene	D gene	J gene	CDR3 DNA	CDR3 protein
TRBV5-8	.	TRBJ1-6	TGTGCCAGCGAGGAAGTGTCGTATAATTCACCCCTCCACTTT	CASEEVSYNSPLHF
TRBV19	TRBD1	TRBJ1-3	TGTGCCAGTAGGCCGACAGGGGGAAACACCATATATTTT	CASRPTGGNTIYF
TRBV5-6	.	TRBJ1-1	TGTGCCAGCAGCCTCATATCAGGGGAAGCTTTCTTT	CASSLISGEAFF
TRBV4-3	TRBD1	TRBJ2-3	TGCGCCAGCAGCGAACGGACAGGGGCTACAGATACGCAGTATTTT	CASSERTGATDTQYF
TRBV4-1	.	TRBJ1-5	TGCGCCAGCAGCCAAGTACCTCCAGGAAACGCAAGTCAGCCCCAGCATTTT	CASSQVPPGNASQPQHF
TRBV30	TRBD1	TRBJ1-4	TGTGCCTGGAGTGGGGACAGATCAACTAATGAAAAACTGTTTTTT	CAWSGDRSTNEKLFF
TRBV4-3	.	TRBJ2-1	TGCGCCAGCAGCCAGAATAGCGGCGGGGACTACAATGAGCAGTTCTTC	CASSQNSGGDYNEQFF
TRBV7-9	.	TRBJ2-7	TGTGCCAGCAGCAAGGATTTGAGCGCCTACGAGCAGTACTTC	CASSKDLSAYEQYF
TRBV6-1	TRBD1	TRBJ1-6	TGTGCCAGCAGTGAGGACAGGGTATCACCCCTCCACTTT	CASSEDRVSPLHF
TRBV5-1	TRBD1	TRBJ1-1	TGCGCCAGCAGCTTGCAGGACAGGGGGAAGACTGAAGCTTTCTTT	CASSLQDRGKTEAFF
TRBV18	.	TRBJ2-3	TGTGCCAGCTCACCACGAATCAGGGAAGATACGCAGTATTTT	CASSPRIREDTQYF
TRBV28	.	TRBJ1-1	TGTGCCAGCAGTTTAGACAGGAACACTGAAGCTTTCTTT	CASSLDRNTEAFF
TRBV29-1	TRBD1	TRBJ2-7	TGCAGCGTTCGGGACAGGAACTACGAGCAGTACTTC	CSVRDRNYEQYF
TRBV7-2	TRBD2	TRBJ2-7	TGTGCCAGCAGCCTGTCGGCTAGCGGCTACGAGCAGTACTTC	CASSLSASGYEQYF
TRBV11-3	.	TRBJ2-7	TGTGCCAGCAGCTTAGCCCCGGGACTTAACTACGAGCAGTACTTC	CASSLAPGLNYEQYF
TRBV6-5	TRBD1	TRBJ2-7	TGTGCCAGCAGCGTTGGGACAGGGGGCTCCTACGAGCAGTACTTC	CASSVGTGGSYEQYF
TRBV27	.	TRBJ1-6	TGTGCCAGCAGTCCCCAGGGAAGACCCCGTTCACCCCTCCACTTT	CASSPQGRPRSPLHF
TRBV29-1	.	TRBJ2-2	TGCAGCGTTCGCCTGCCGACAGGCACCGGGGAGCTGTTTTTT	CSVRLPTGTGELFF
TRBV7-2	.	TRBJ1-6	TGTGCCAGCAGCTTAGATTTGGGGGGTTCACCCCTACACTTT	CASSLDLGGSPLHF
TRBV4-2	TRBD1	TRBJ2-6	TGTGCCAGCAGCCCGAGGACAGGGGGCTCTGGGGCCAACGTCCTGACTTTC	CASSPRTGGSGANVLTF
TRBV6-1	.	TRBJ1-5	TGTGCCAGCAGTGGGGCTGCGCAGGTAAATAGCAATCAGCCCCAGCATTTT	CASSGAAQVNSNQPQHF
TRBV7-2	.	TRBJ1-2	TGTGCCAGCAGCTTTCAAGGAGGGGAATATGGCTACACCTTC	CASSFQGGEYGYTF
TRBV11-2	TRBD2	TRBJ2-2	TGTGCCAGCAGCTTCCAACTAGCGGACAACGGGGAGCTGTTTTTT	CASSFQLADNGELFF
TRBV11-3	.	TRBJ2-1	TGTGCCAGCAGCTTAGATCCAGGGGTAGCCTACAATGAGCAGTTCTTC	CASSLDPGVAYNEQFF
TRBV11-2	.	TRBJ2-7	TGTGCCAGCAGCTTAGACGCTCTAAGACAAGATTACGAGCAGTACTTC	CASSLDALRQDYEQYF
TRBV5-4	TRBD1	TRBJ1-2	TGTGCCAGCAGCCGGACAGGGGGCCAGGTCTACACCTTC	CASSRTGGQVYTF
TRBV7-2	.	TRBJ2-5	TGTGCCAGCAGCCGCACCCGGGAGAACCAGTACTTC	CASSRTRENQYF
TRBV7-8	.	TRBJ2-1	TGTGCCAGCAGCTTAAGGGGTCAGGCCAATGAGCAGTTCTTC	CASSLRGQANEQFF
TRBV5-5	TRBD1	TRBJ1-4	TGTGCCAGCAGCCCCATGGACAGGAGACCAACTAATGAAAAACTGTTTTTT	CASSPMDRRPTNEKLFF
TRBV7-7	TRBD2	TRBJ2-3	TGTGCTAGCAGCTTTAGCGGGGGCACAGATACGCAGTATTTT	CASSFSGGTDTQYF
TRBV7-2	TRBD2	TRBJ2-5	TGTGCCAGCGCCGGACCGGGGGGGACCCAGTACTTC	CASAGPGGTQYF
TRBV4-3	TRBD1	TRBJ2-1	TGCGCCAGCAGCCACGGACAGGGGACCTCCTACAATGAGCAGTTCTTC	CASSHGQGTSYNEQFF
TRBV19	.	TRBJ2-3	TGTGCCAGTAGGAGGAGCCCGACAGATACGCAGTATTTT	CASRRSPTDTQYF
TRBV7-9	TRBD1	TRBJ2-7	TGTGCCAGCAGCCCAAGAGGGGACAGGACTTCCTACGAGCAGTACTTC	CASSPRGDRTSYEQYF
TRBV9	TRBD2	TRBJ2-7	TGTGCCAGCAGCGTAGCGGGGGGGCCGGGCGAGCAGTACTTC	CASSVAGGPGEQYF
TRBV10-3	TRBD2	TRBJ2-5	TGTGCCATCAGTGAGTCCGAGGGAGGGCCGAGGGAGACCCAGTACTTC	CAISESEGGPRETQYF
TRBV11-2	.	TRBJ2-4	TGTGCCAGCAGCTTAATCCCCCGGACTGGGCAAAACATTCAGTACTTC	CASSLIPRTGQNIQYF
TRBV5-4	TRBD1	TRBJ2-5	TGTGCCAGCAGCTCCCGGACAGGGCGAGGGGAGACCCAGTACTTC	CASSSRTGRGETQYF
TRBV19	.	TRBJ2-1	TGTGCCAGTAGTATAGGACAGCCCTACAATGAGCAGTTCTTC	CASSIGQPYNEQFF
TRBV9	.	TRBJ2-2	TGTGCCAGCAGCCCTAACACCGGGGAGCTGTTTTTT	CASSPNTGELFF
TRBV18	.	TRBJ2-7	TGTGCCAGCTCCCCGGACCCGGGGGCCTACGAGCAGTACTTC	CASSPDPGAYEQYF
TRBV15	.	TRBJ2-2	TGTGCCACCAGCAGAGAGAGGCACAACACCGGGGAGCTGTTTTTT	CATSRERHNTGELFF
TRBV5-1	.	TRBJ1-2	TGCGCCAGCAGCTCCGAAGGGGCCGACTATGGCTACACCTTC	CASSSEGADYGYTF
TRBV19	.	TRBJ1-1	TGTGCCAGTAGTATAGGTTACAGGAACACTGAAGCTTTCTTT	CASSIGYRNTEAFF
TRBV15	TRBD2	TRBJ2-7	TGTGCCACCAGCAGAGGACTAGCGGGAGATAACGAGCAGTACTTC	CATSRGLAGDNEQYF
TRBV28	.	TRBJ1-2	TGTGCCAGTGGACAGCCGAGATGGGATGAAGGCTACACCTTC	CASGQPRWDEGYTF
TRBV7-9	.	TRBJ2-7	TGTGCCAGCAGCAAGGAACAGGGAGTGTACGAGCAGTACTTC	CASSKEQGVYEQYF
TRBV7-3	.	TRBJ2-3	TGTGCCAGCAGCTTATTCCTTGGGGGGTCCACAGATACGCAGTATTTT	CASSLFLGGSTDTQYF
TRBV27	.	TRBJ1-1	TGTGCCAGCAGTTGGACGGAGGCTCTCCCTGAAGCTTTCTTT	CASSWTEALPEAFF
TRBV18	.	TRBJ2-1	TGTGCCAGCGCGCGGACGGAGGACAATGAGCAGTTCTTC	CASARTEDNEQFF
TRBV9	.	TRBJ1-2	TGTGCCAGCAGCCCAGGGAGGGGGGGCTACACCTTC	CASSPGRGGYTF
TRBV19	TRBD2	TRBJ2-3	TGTGCCAGTAGTACGTCCGGGACTAGCTCGGCGGCGCAGTATTTT	CASSTSGTSSAAQYF
TRBV6-6	TRBD1	TRBJ2-7	TGTGCCAGCAGTTATTGGGGACAGGGGATTGCCTACGAGCAGTACTTC	CASSYWGQGIAYEQYF
TRBV7-2	TRBD1	TRBJ1-1	TGTGCCAGCAGCTTTCGACAGGGGGCCGGTGAAGCTTTCTTT	CASSFRQGAGEAFF
TRBV7-8	.	TRBJ1-2	TGTGCCAGCAGCTTAGTACCCCATCCGGGGTACGAAGGCTACACCTTC	CASSLVPHPGYEGYTF
TRBV19	TRBD2	TRBJ2-1	TGTGCCAGTAGTATACTAGCGGGTCCCAGGTCCTACAATGAGCAGTTCTTC	CASSILAGPRSYNEQFF
TRBV7-2	.	TRBJ1-5	TGTGCCAGCAGCTTTGCGCAGGGGAGTCAGCCCCAGCATTTT	CASSFAQGSQPQHF